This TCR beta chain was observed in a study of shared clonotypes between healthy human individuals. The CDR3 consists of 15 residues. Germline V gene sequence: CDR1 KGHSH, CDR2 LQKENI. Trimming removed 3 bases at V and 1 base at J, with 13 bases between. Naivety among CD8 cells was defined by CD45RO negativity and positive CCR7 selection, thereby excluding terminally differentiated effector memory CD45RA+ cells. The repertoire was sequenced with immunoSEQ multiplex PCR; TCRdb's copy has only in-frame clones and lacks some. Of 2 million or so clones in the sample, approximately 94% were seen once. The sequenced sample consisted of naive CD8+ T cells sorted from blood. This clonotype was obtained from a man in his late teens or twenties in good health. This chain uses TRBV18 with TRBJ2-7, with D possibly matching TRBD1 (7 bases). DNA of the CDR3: TGTGCCAGCTCACCCTGGGACAGCGGGTCCTACGAGCAGTACTTC. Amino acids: CASSPWDSGSYEQYF.